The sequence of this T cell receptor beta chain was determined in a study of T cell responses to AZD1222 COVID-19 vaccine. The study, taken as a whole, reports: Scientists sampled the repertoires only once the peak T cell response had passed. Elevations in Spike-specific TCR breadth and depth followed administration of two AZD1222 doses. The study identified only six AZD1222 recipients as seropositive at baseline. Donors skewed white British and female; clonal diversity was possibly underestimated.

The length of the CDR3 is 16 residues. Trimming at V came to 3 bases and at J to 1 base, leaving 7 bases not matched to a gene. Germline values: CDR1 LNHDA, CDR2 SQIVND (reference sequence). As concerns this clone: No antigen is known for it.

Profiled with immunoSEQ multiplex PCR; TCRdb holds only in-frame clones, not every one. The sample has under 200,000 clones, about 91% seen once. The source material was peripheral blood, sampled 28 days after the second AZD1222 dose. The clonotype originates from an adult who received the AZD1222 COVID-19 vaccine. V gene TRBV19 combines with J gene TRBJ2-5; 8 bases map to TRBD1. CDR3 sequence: CASSIAGGTGQETQYF. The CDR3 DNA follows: TGTGCCAGTAGTATTGCAGGCGGGACAGGCCAAGAGACCCAGTACTTC.